A selection of T cell receptor beta chains follows, all from one sample in a study of cytomegalovirus exposure and HLA in healthy donors. The data were produced by immunoSEQ multiplex PCR, yet TCRdb's version contains in-frame clones alone and is incomplete. The sample gives approximately 200,000 clones, 75% to 80% of which show up once; under 2% is in the top ten. The specimen was PBMCs. The receptor source for this set is a man aged 18 to 30 in good health and CMV-seronegative. Both conserved end residues are part of each CDR3. The D gene is left open where the match is weak.

D gene | V gene | CDR3 protein
NA | TRBV28 | CASSLLSYGTRARTYEQYF
TRBD2 | TRBV27 | CASRTSGSSLYEQYF
NA | TRBV7-2 | CASSPGEVIGYTF
NA | TRBV7-8 | CASSLDIRGSNQPQHF
TRBD1 | TRBV25-1 | CASSVTGTRTELFF
TRBD2 | TRBV13 | CASSPWTSGATDTQYF
NA | TRBV7-3 | CASSLSDTSYDEQFF
NA | TRBV7-2 | CASSLVGYSDKTEAFF
NA | TRBV11-2 | CASNPGVASTDTQYF
TRBD1 | TRBV11-3 | CASSPTGDSTDTQYF
TRBD1 | TRBV15 | CATSRTGETNEKLFF
TRBD1 | TRBV19 | CASSPAGGGTGELFF
NA | TRBV30 | CAWAGTSPYEQYF
TRBD1 | TRBV2 | CASSEGDREAGTEAFF
NA | TRBV29-1 | CSVSGATNEKLFF
TRBD2 | TRBV6-5 | CASGRTSDHEQFF
NA | TRBV13 | CASSKKTSIIPTDTQYF
NA | TRBV5-8 | CASSFRGRYEQYF
NA | TRBV19 | CASREAYNSPLHF
NA | TRBV7-9 | CASSLEQGESGNTIYF
NA | TRBV5-5 | CASSLRFDSSTDTQYF
NA | TRBV6-5 | CASSFHGGQNEQFF
NA | TRBV5-6 | CASSSWTGTDTQYF
TRBD1 | TRBV19 | CASSMGQGGDEQFF
TRBD1 | TRBV7-9 | CAGGTGAGYEQYF
TRBD1 | TRBV4-1 | CASSPGGAEQYF
NA | TRBV7-9 | CSSSQRLSRTGTLDTEAFF
TRBD1 | TRBV19 | CASSPGTGYTGELFF
TRBD2 | TRBV2 | CASGVAGGLAKNIQYF
NA | TRBV13 | CASTWQGMFNEQFF
NA | TRBV6-5 | CASSYGHAGAEAFF